This T cell receptor beta chain was found in a study of beta chain features in type 1 diabetes. The wider study: Age, gender and cell yields were similar between patients and healthy donors.

With 1 base removed from V and 8 bases from J, the gap between germline ends came to 11 bases. Germline V lookup: CDR1 SQVTM, CDR2 ANQGSEA. The CDR3 sequence is 12 residues long. Investigators reverse transcribed all isolated RNA, so they sequenced expressed TCRB transcripts. Deep immunoSEQ sequencing covered naive, central memory and regulatory T cell samples. Clones were sequenced by immunoSEQ multiplex PCR, and TCRdb holds only the in-frame ones, with some missing. The table has about 210,000 clones, 11% seen once. About 120 mL of blood, on average, came from one heparinised draw per donor. This clone was seen only a few times.

The chain links TRBV29-1 to TRBJ1-1; TRBD1 might be the D (6 bases). The sequence came from a man in his late teens or twenties in good health. The sequenced material came from central memory CD4+ T cells from blood. The CDR3: CSVEVVQGEAFF. CDR3 in DNA: TGCAGCGTTGAAGTCGTACAGGGAGAAGCTTTCTTT.